Listed below are T cell receptor beta chains from one sample, sequenced in a study of identical twins. One entry per CDR3 protein, called by TCRdb with MiXCR from the 5' RACE reads. The sample lists roughly 480,000 distinct CDR3 sequences, about 24% occurring once. These sequences were also reported in another study, on T cells expressing NK-cell markers.

The sample was CD4+ T cells sorted from blood. These receptors came from a young woman in good health. Each CDR3 is given without its conserved first and last residue. D genes are given only for firm matches. Clone size is not always given. Where it is, it says once, few, many or a class for expanded clones.

CDR3aa | j_gene | d_gene | v_gene | abundance
SARDAGGRGGTDTQY | TRBJ2-3 | TRBD2 | TRBV20-1 | NA
ASSGGLAGGSVQF | TRBJ2-1 | TRBD2 | TRBV25-1 | few
SAAPRASGSSYNEQF | TRBJ2-1 | TRBD2 | TRBV29-1 | few
ASSLEVGVSSYNEQF | TRBJ2-1 | NA | TRBV5-5 | few
ASSAPKTGEVYT | TRBJ1-2 | NA | TRBV25-1 | many
ASSQGIYEQY | TRBJ2-7 | NA | TRBV5-1 | many
ASSLMALGYNEQF | TRBJ2-1 | NA | TRBV5-1 | few
SATGDTGELF | TRBJ2-2 | NA | TRBV20-1 | many
ASSYGQENTEAF | TRBJ1-1 | TRBD1 | TRBV19 | NA
ASTRVDTEAF | TRBJ1-1 | NA | TRBV19 | NA
ASSSRLAYNEQF | TRBJ2-1 | TRBD2 | TRBV6-2/TRBV6-3 | NA
ASRETSGVSYNEQF | TRBJ2-1 | TRBD2 | TRBV5-1 | NA
ASSYSAGNQPQH | TRBJ1-5 | NA | TRBV6-5 | few
AIGSSSGYYEQY | TRBJ2-7 | TRBD2 | TRBV10-3 | NA
ASSPTGGPSYEQY | TRBJ2-7 | TRBD1 | TRBV5-1 | NA
ASSYSSGGGWAGELF | TRBJ2-2 | TRBD2 | TRBV6-5 | NA
ASRDGHTEAF | TRBJ1-1 | NA | TRBV5-1 | few